These T cell receptor beta chains were read from a single sample in a study of T cells in Graves' hyperthyroidism and ophthalmopathy. TCRdb itself ran the multiplex PCR reads through MiXCR, one entry per CDR3 protein. The sample consists of approximately 370,000 distinct CDR3 sequences, about 16% of them appearing once. The sequenced sample consisted of blood. The receptor set was obtained from a woman in her thirties with Graves' hyperthyroidism. The CDR3 runs from the conserved cysteine through the conserved F or W. Each record gives: J gene, D gene, V gene, CDR3 protein. D genes are given only for firm matches.

>TRBJ2-1|.|TRBV27
CASSTGTENEQFF
>TRBJ2-3|.|TRBV2
CARKTGVTDTQYF
>TRBJ2-2|.|TRBV27
CASSPNTGELFF
>TRBJ2-7|TRBD2|TRBV20-1
CSALRLAGGKRYYEQYF
>TRBJ2-5|TRBD1|TRBV27
CATAGQGQETQYF
>TRBJ1-2|TRBD1|TRBV6-8
CASEQRALTDRGYGYTF
>TRBJ1-6|.|TRBV30
CAWRERVDSPLHF
>TRBJ2-5|TRBD2|TRBV7-9
CASSLTSGAPVETQYF
>TRBJ2-1|TRBD2|TRBV20-1
CSASEGLAGGSEQFF
>TRBJ1-1|.|TRBV28
CASRETGENTEAFF
>TRBJ2-5|.|TRBV6-1
CASSERRSPAQGETQYF
>TRBJ2-7|TRBD2|TRBV10-3
CAITSRLAGGPYEQYF
>TRBJ2-2|TRBD2|TRBV4-1
CASSQEAAGGFGELFF
>TRBJ2-2|TRBD2|TRBV6-2/TRBV6-3
CASSLLAGSGTGELFF
>TRBJ2-1|TRBD2|TRBV20-1
CSATGLAGSSYNEQFF
>TRBJ2-3|.|TRBV11-2
CASSLVGRGEGQYF
>TRBJ2-1|TRBD2|TRBV20-1
CSARGGGLAGSYNEQFF
>TRBJ2-7|.|TRBV20-1
CSARDAGQLTEQYF
>TRBJ1-2|TRBD1|TRBV7-9
CASSVTTGGAVGYTF
>TRBJ2-7|TRBD1|TRBV6-1
CASRSRGPYEQYF
>TRBJ2-3|TRBD1|TRBV20-1
CSAPPDRGSTDTQYF
>TRBJ2-3|TRBD2|TRBV20-1
CSARLAEENTQYF
>TRBJ2-1|TRBD2|TRBV20-1
CSPWAGGYNEQFF
>TRBJ2-7|TRBD2|TRBV28
CASSYQGLAGEEQYF
>TRBJ1-2|.|TRBV5-1
CASSLEPGSPYGYTF
>TRBJ2-7|.|TRBV7-3
CASSFPRDPLDEQYF
>TRBJ2-2|.|TRBV11-1
CASSLALDANTGELFF
>TRBJ1-2|.|TRBV6-1
CASSEGRDPYYGYTF
>TRBJ2-7|TRBD1|TRBV28
CASSRGTGATHEQYF
>TRBJ2-1|.|TRBV7-9
CASSPDEEDNEQFF
>TRBJ2-7|.|TRBV9
CASSVGSGPPDEQYF
>TRBJ2-2|TRBD1|TRBV11-2
CASSLRGQGYAGELFF
>TRBJ2-2|.|TRBV3-1
CASSHRGLNTGELFF
>TRBJ2-1|TRBD2|TRBV28
CASSSGGSGSSGNEQFF
>TRBJ2-3|.|TRBV29-1
CSVLRWQGSTDTQYF
>TRBJ2-5|.|TRBV24-1
CATSDSRRGRSGTQYF
>TRBJ2-5|.|TRBV10-2
CASSATQLQETQYF
>TRBJ2-2|.|TRBV30
CAWSDSGASNTGELFF
>TRBJ2-7|TRBD2|TRBV6-6
CASSYIGGGNEQYF
>TRBJ1-2|.|TRBV19
CASSRYGTDTSYGYTF
>TRBJ2-7|.|TRBV6-1
CASSEPYEQYF
>TRBJ1-2|.|TRBV4-1
CASSQDGSTGYTF
>TRBJ2-2|.|TRBV19
CASTPGGGWAGELFF
>TRBJ2-7|TRBD1|TRBV7-3
CASSSPGTGDNEQYF
>TRBJ2-4|.|TRBV2
CASSEQGEGNIQYF
>TRBJ1-2|.|TRBV3-1
CASSQDSRTNYGYTF
>TRBJ2-1|.|TRBV3-1
CASSQLDNEQFF
>TRBJ1-1|.|TRBV5-1
CANSLAEGRTSTEAFF
>TRBJ1-4|.|TRBV9
CASSVALGDGFNEKLFF
>TRBJ1-5|TRBD1|TRBV20-1
CSARPEQGLGNQPRHF
>TRBJ1-1|.|TRBV29-1
CSVEDYDGGSGAFF
>TRBJ2-7|.|TRBV6-1
CASSPDRYSYEQYF
>TRBJ2-7|TRBD1|TRBV6-1
CASKLQGAYEQYF
>TRBJ2-3|.|TRBV28
CAIAGSSTDTQYF
>TRBJ2-1|TRBD1|TRBV5-8
CASSQPGQAHNEQFF
>TRBJ2-7|TRBD2|TRBV28
CASSPRWRERYEQYF